This TCR beta chain is from a study of blood T cells in healthy people across ages. The CDR3 extends over 11 amino acids. CDR1 and CDR2 (germline): MNHEY, SVGEGT. The V gene lost 2 bases and the J gene lost 10 bases, with 9 bases spanning the gap. Next came a second PCR, run for about 6 to 12 cycles, which used a sample-barcoded 5' primer along with a J-beta primer mix. From the 5' RACE reads, TCRdb called clonotypes with MiXCR, one entry per CDR3 protein. Here the sample spans 2 million or so distinct CDR3 sequences, 40% to 55% being singletons. Note on this clonotype: The antigen is unknown.

Overall study results and limits: Estimates based on one million T cells were treated as lower bounds. Age advanced and TCR beta diversity per million T cells fell, roughly linearly. It was the long-lived donors that had more naive CD4+ cells and higher diversity than aged donors.

The sample was blood. V is TRBV6-2 or TRBV6-3 and J is TRBJ2-7; unclear D gene. The TCR sequence derives from a woman in her thirties or forties in good health. CDR3 coding DNA: TGTGCCAGCAGTTACCCTCAAGCCCAGTACTTC. Encoded protein: CASSYPQAQYF.